The 22 T cell receptor beta chains reported below all come from one sample, sequenced in a study of PD-L1 blockade in urothelial cancer. Time point defined: peripheral blood 6 weeks after treatment start. This table comes from immunoSEQ multiplex PCR, and its TCRdb copy is limited to in-frame clones, with some not included. The table lists around 110,000 clones, around nine tenths of them singletons. The sample in question was PBMCs, obtained around atezolizumab (anti-PD-L1) treatment. Receptor source: a man aged 55 to 70 with urothelial cancer.

The chain carries TRBV5-1 and TRBJ2-5; maybe TRBD2 (7 bases). V lost 4 bases and J lost 5, with 21 bases in between. This CDR3 has 16 residues. Per germline, CDR1 SGHRS and CDR2 YFSETQ. The CDR3 protein is CASSMRWRGGSETQYF. The CDR3 DNA reads TGCGCCAGCAGCATGCGATGGAGGGGGGGGTCCGAGACCCAGTACTTC.

This clone was seen repeatedly, ten times or more. The chain carries TRBV18 and TRBJ2-1; 11 bases align to TRBD1. The CDR3 covers 14 residues. V lost 6 bases and J lost 7; bases outside the gene matches: 5. Germline-derived CDR1 and CDR2 are KGHSH and LQKENI. The CDR3 DNA is TGTGCCAGCTCGGGACAGGGGGTGAAGAATGAGCAGTTCTTC. Translated, it gives CASSGQGVKNEQFF.

The chain is built from TRBV5-1 and TRBJ1-2; a weak D match, TRBD1 (6 bases). The CDR3 totals 13 residues. The ends were cut back, 4 bases at V and 7 bases at J, with 14 bases in the middle. Germline values: CDR1 SGHRS, CDR2 YFSETQ. The CDR3 bases are TGCGCCAGCAGCGTTGGGGGCATGGGTGGCTACACCTTC. Translation gives CASSVGGMGGYTF. The full variable domain, completed using reference TRBV5-1 and TRBJ1-2, is KAGVTQTPRYLIKTRGQQVTLSCSPISGHRSVSWYQQTPGQGLQFLFEYFSETQRNKGNFPGRFSGRQFSNSRSEMNVSTLELGDSALYLCASSVGGMGGYTFGSGTRLTVV.

The chain joins TRBV18 to TRBJ1-1; TRBD1 matches 7 bases. The junction had 8 bases not matched to a gene; V was cut back by 3 bases and J by 7 bases. The CDR3 spans 14 residues. Germline V gives CDR1 KGHSH, CDR2 LQKENI. The CDR3 spells CASSPTGKRGEAFF. The CDR3 bases are TGTGCCAGCTCACCGACAGGGAAGAGGGGTGAAGCTTTCTTT.

The J gene is TRBJ2-3, the V gene TRBV30; possible D gene TRBD2, 6 bases. Between the trimmed V and J ends, which lost 1 base and 0 bases, there was a span of 17 bases. This CDR3 comprises 17 residues. CDR1 is GTSNPN and CDR2 is SVGIG in the germline V gene (reference sequence). The CDR3 sequence is CAWSGAGLGGSTDTQYF. The CDR3 region has the DNA TGTGCCTGGAGTGGCGCGGGGTTGGGCGGGAGCACAGATACGCAGTATTTT.

V and J are TRBV4-2 and TRBJ2-3; possibly TRBD2 for D (6 bases). Trimming removed 4 bases from V and 3 bases from J, with 14 bases in between. Germline loops: CDR1 LGHNA, CDR2 YNFKEQ. CDR3 size: 15 residues. CDR3 protein: CASSPRDSGTDTQYF. CDR3 DNA: TGTGCCAGCAGCCCTCGGGACTCGGGTACAGATACGCAGTATTTT.

A single count supports this clone. The genes are TRBV5-1 and TRBJ2-5; 7 bases are a match to TRBD2. The germline V gene has CDR1 SGHRS and CDR2 YFSETQ. The CDR3 totals 15 residues. The ends lost 5 bases at V and 2 bases at J; junction bases unmatched: 9. The CDR3 here is CASRSSLAVQETQYF. As DNA, the CDR3 is TGCGCCAGCAGGTCTTCTCTAGCGGTACAAGAGACCCAGTACTTC.

The rearrangement links TRBV19 to TRBJ2-1, with 11 bases lining up with TRBD2. The trim removed 6 bases at V and 7 bases at J, leaving 8 bases unmatched. Germline CDR1 is LNHDA and CDR2 is SQIVND (reference sequence). The CDR3 is 15 residues long. The CDR3 protein is CASRPGLAGPNEQFF. In DNA form, the CDR3 reads TGTGCCAGTAGACCCGGACTAGCGGGTCCTAATGAGCAGTTCTTC.

The table lists this clone with a count of one. V gene TRBV5-5 combines with J gene TRBJ1-5, with D possibly TRBD1 on 5 matching bases. The CDR3 is 16 amino acids. Germline V gene sequence: CDR1 SGHKS, CDR2 YYEKEE (reference sequence). Between the trimmed V and J ends, which lost 1 base and 3 bases, there was a span of 14 bases. This CDR3 reads CASSLSGTENNQPQHF. The CDR3 DNA sequence: TGTGCCAGCAGCTTGAGCGGGACGGAAAACAATCAGCCCCAGCATTTT.

V usage is TRBV5-3 and J usage is TRBJ2-1; TRBD2 matches at 14 bases. TRBV5-3 is annotated as an ORF whose role is uncertain. CDR3 length: 16 amino acids. With V trimmed by 4 bases and J by 4 bases, 4 bases remained unmatched. The CDR3 sequence: CARSKTSGRVYNEQFF. CDR3 nucleotides: TGTGCCAGAAGCAAGACTAGCGGGAGGGTTTACAATGAGCAGTTCTTC.

CDR3 region: CATYRPGENYGYTF. The CDR3 region has the DNA TGTGCCACCTATAGGCCCGGGGAGAACTATGGCTACACCTTC. This chain links TRBV15 with TRBJ1-2, with D unclear. Trimming removed 8 bases at V and 2 bases at J, with 15 bases between. The CDR3 is 14 amino acids. The germline V gene encodes CDR1 LNHNV and CDR2 YYDKDF (reference sequence).

The rearrangement uses TRBV27 and TRBJ2-7; D might be TRBD1 (5 bases). Trimming pared 0 bases from V and 0 bases from J, leaving 15 bases between. CDR3 length: 17 amino acids. Germline CDR1 and CDR2: MNHEY and SMNVEV (reference sequence). CDR3 in amino acids: CASSLSGRGFYSYEQYF. In DNA form, the CDR3 reads TGTGCCAGCAGTTTATCGGGTAGGGGATTTTACTCCTACGAGCAGTACTTC.

This clone was observed a single time. The chain couples TRBV25-1 to TRBJ1-5; 10 nucleotides agree with TRBD1. V gave up 8 bases and J gave up 4 bases; unmatched junction bases: 5. Germline-derived CDR1 and CDR2 are MGHDK and SYGVNS. The CDR3 extends over 14 amino acids. The CDR3 sequence is CASPGTGENQPQHF. For the CDR3, the DNA is TGTGCCAGCCCCGGGACAGGGGAAAATCAGCCCCAGCATTTT.

The V gene is TRBV11-2, the J gene TRBJ2-1, with unresolved D. The germline CDR1 and CDR2 sequences are SGHAT and FQNNGV. The length of the CDR3 is 15 residues. Trimming removed 5 bases from V and 0 bases from J, with 11 bases in between. CDR3 in amino acids: CASSPGKASYNEQFF. For the CDR3, the DNA is TGTGCCAGCAGCCCAGGTAAAGCCTCCTACAATGAGCAGTTCTTC.

The chain uses TRBV4-3 and TRBJ2-2, with 9 bases aligning to TRBD1. This CDR3 region has 16 residues. The V gene end was trimmed by 2 bases and the J gene end by 7 bases; junction bases not matched to a gene: 8. The germline V gene encodes CDR1 LGHNA and CDR2 YSLEER. CDR3 nucleotides: TGCGCCAGCAGCCAAACCGGACAGGGGAACGGCGGGGAGCTGTTTTTT. Residues: CASSQTGQGNGGELFF.

The V call is TRBV7-2, the J call TRBJ2-7; 14 bases fit TRBD2. Germline CDR1 is SGHTA and CDR2 is FQGNSA. V shed 4 bases, J shed 5 bases, and the junction held 4 bases outside the gene matches. CDR3 length: 15 residues. CDR3 nucleotide sequence: TGTGCCAGCAGCTCGGGACTAGCGGGAGCCAACGAGCAGTACTTC. Its protein is CASSSGLAGANEQYF.

This chain joins TRBV12-5 and TRBJ1-1; no clear D. The CDR3 sequence is 15 residues long. Trimming removed 3 bases from V and 1 base from J, with 12 bases in between. Germline V CDR1 and CDR2: LGHNT, FRNRAP. The CDR3 DNA follows: TGTGCTAGTGGTTTCCTCCATGGTAGGAACACTGAAGCTTTCTTT. This encodes CASGFLHGRNTEAFF.

This CDR3 is CASSQDEGYGYTF. In DNA, the CDR3 is TGCGCCAGCAGCCAAGATGAGGGATATGGCTACACCTTC. This rearrangement joins TRBV4-1 to TRBJ1-2; the D is unclear. The CDR3 extends over 13 amino acids. CDR1 and CDR2 from the germline V gene are MGHRA and YSYEKL. The V end lost 0 bases, the J end lost 5 bases, and 7 bases lay between the germline ends.

The rearrangement uses TRBV10-1 and TRBJ2-1; 8 bases fit TRBD2. This CDR3 region has 15 residues. Trimming removed 4 bases from V and 7 bases from J; junction bases left unmatched: 9. CDR1 is WNHNN, CDR2 SYGVQD, per germline (reference sequence). CDR3 loop: CASSVGSGNRNEQFF. The CDR3 region has the DNA TGCGCCAGCAGTGTCGGTAGCGGGAACAGAAATGAGCAGTTCTTC.

The V gene is TRBV6-6, the J gene TRBJ1-4; 7 nucleotides align to TRBD1. From germline, CDR1 is MNHNY and CDR2 SVGAGI (reference sequence). CDR3 length: 14 residues. V was clipped by 5 bases and J by 4 bases; unmatched bases: 4. The CDR3 coding sequence is TGTGCCAGCAGTCGGGACAGCCGTAATGAAAAACTGTTTTTT. It codes for CASSRDSRNEKLFF.

The CDR3: CASGLGFSTGELFF. The CDR3 nucleotides read TGTGCCAGCGGACTCGGGTTTTCCACCGGGGAGCTGTTTTTT. The chain is built from TRBV6-5 and TRBJ2-2, with D possibly TRBD2 on 5 matching bases. The V gene lost 8 bases and the J gene lost 4 bases, with 14 bases spanning the gap. This CDR3 spans 14 amino acids. Germline assignment: CDR1 MNHEY and CDR2 SVGAGI.

The chain uses TRBV7-3 and TRBJ1-4, with D unresolved. The CDR3 loop spans 17 amino acids. Germline CDR1 reads SGHTA; CDR2 reads FQGTGA. V was pared by 0 bases and J by 0 bases, with 11 bases between. The CDR3 DNA is TGTGCCAGCAGCTTAACGGGCAACGCCCCAACTAATGAAAAACTGTTTTTT. Amino acids: CASSLTGNAPTNEKLFF. Complete variable domain (other parts from reference TRBV7-3 and TRBJ1-4): GAGVSQTPSNKVTEKGKYVELRCDPISGHTALYWYRQSLGQGPEFLIYFQGTGAADDSGLPNDRFFAVRPEGSVSTLKIQRTERGDSAVYLCASSLTGNAPTNEKLFFGSGTQLSVL.